Reported below is one T cell receptor (beta chain). Its antigen remains unknown. Repertoires were generated with immunoSEQ multiplex PCR, while TCRdb's copy carries only in-frame clones and drops some. The table records around 50,000 clones, about 80% of them present only once. The data stem from a study of T cell responses to AZD1222 COVID-19 vaccine. Study overall: Second-dose schedules of about 4 or about 12 weeks were combined. Study-level points and caveats: Repertoires were sampled only after the peak T cell response. At study baseline, merely several AZD1222 recipients were seropositive. Dominant CD4 TCR responses targeted spike regions 160-218 and 743-854.

The source was peripheral blood, collected on day 0 of AZD1222 vaccination. This sequence was found in an adult in good health.

CDR3 region: CASSYSRTAGNEKLFF. The CDR3, as DNA: TGTGCCAGCAGTTACTCGAGAACAGCCGGTAATGAAAAACTGTTTTTT. V usage is TRBV6-5 and J usage is TRBJ1-4; D call uncertain. Trimming left V 0 bases short and J 4 bases short, with 12 bases between. CDR3 length equals 16 residues. Germline CDR1 is MNHEY and CDR2 is SVGAGI.